This T cell receptor beta chain comes out of a study of T cell responses to AZD1222 COVID-19 vaccine. Regarding the study as a whole: Reportedly, nearly half the spike-specific TCRs target unmutated variant regions.

Trimming removed 7 bases at V and 4 bases at J, with 12 bases between. The CDR3 is made up of 13 amino acids. Germline CDR1 and CDR2: KGHDR and SFDVKD. Using immunoSEQ multiplex PCR, the repertoire was profiled, and TCRdb retains in-frame clones only, with some absent. The sample has 130,000 to 150,000 clones; roughly 89% are singletons. A word on this clone: What it binds is not known.

V usage is TRBV24-1 and J usage is TRBJ1-1; D unresolved. The sequence derives from an adult who received the AZD1222 COVID-19 vaccine. The sample was peripheral blood, taken 28 days after the second AZD1222 dose. Here the CDR3 reads CATRAQLGTEAFF. The CDR3 coding sequence is TGTGCCACCAGGGCCCAGTTGGGCACTGAAGCTTTCTTT.